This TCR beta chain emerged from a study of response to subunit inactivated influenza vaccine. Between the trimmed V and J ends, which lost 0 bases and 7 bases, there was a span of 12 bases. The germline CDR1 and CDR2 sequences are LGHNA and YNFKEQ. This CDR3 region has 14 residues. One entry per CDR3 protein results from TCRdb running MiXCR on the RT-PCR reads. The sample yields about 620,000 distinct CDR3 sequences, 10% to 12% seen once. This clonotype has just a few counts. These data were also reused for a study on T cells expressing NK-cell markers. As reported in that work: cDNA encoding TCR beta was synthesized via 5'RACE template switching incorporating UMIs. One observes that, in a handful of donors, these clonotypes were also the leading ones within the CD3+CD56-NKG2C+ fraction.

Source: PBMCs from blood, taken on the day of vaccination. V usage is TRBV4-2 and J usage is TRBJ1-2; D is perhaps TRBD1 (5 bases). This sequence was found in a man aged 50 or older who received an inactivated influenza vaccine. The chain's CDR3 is CASSQEVRAGGYTF. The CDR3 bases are TGTGCCAGCAGCCAAGAGGTCAGGGCGGGTGGCTACACCTTC.